This TCR beta chain was captured in a study of shared T cell receptors in the human thymus. Germline lookup yields CDR1 SGHRS and CDR2 YFSETQ. The CDR3 consists of 14 residues. The trim removed 4 bases at V and 2 bases at J, leaving 5 bases unmatched. Produced via immunoSEQ multiplex PCR; TCRdb's table is partial and in-frame only. The sample lists hundreds of thousands of clones, roughly 86% occurring once. This clone was observed a single time. This same sample was also taken into another study, of human thymus T cells. That source notes: Resections from corrective heart surgery supplied the thymus tissue. Apparent skewing of V and J gene usage characterized both thymic and blood repertoires.

V and J are TRBV5-1 and TRBJ2-7; 8 bases are shared with TRBD1. The sequencing sample was made of thymocytes. The clonotype comes from a boy younger than two with a congenital heart defect. The CDR3, as DNA: TGCGCCAGCAGCCGCGGGACAGGCCCCTACGAGCAGTACTTC. As protein: CASSRGTGPYEQYF.